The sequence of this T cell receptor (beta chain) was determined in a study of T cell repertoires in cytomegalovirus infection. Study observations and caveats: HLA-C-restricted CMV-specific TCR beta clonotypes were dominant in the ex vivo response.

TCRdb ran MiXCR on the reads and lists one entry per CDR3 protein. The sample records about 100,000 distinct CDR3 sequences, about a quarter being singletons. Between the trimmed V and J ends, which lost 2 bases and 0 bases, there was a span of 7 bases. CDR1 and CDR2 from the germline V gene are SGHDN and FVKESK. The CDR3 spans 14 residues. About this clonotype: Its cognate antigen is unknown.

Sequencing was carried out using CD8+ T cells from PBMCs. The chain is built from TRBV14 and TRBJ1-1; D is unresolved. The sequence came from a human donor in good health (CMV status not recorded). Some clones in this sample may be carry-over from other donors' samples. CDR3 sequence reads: CASSQFKVNTEAFF. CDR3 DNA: TGTGCCAGCAGCCAATTTAAGGTGAACACTGAAGCTTTCTTT.